This passage covers 25 T cell receptor beta chains from one sample sequenced in a study of T cell repertoires in cytomegalovirus infection. A single record per CDR3 protein comes from TCRdb applying MiXCR to the reads. The sample carries approximately 1,000,000 distinct CDR3 sequences, about a third recorded once. These receptors have no known antigen. Here the sequenced sample was cultured CD8+ T cells from PBMCs, taken from culture after CMV antigen stimulation. Source of these receptors: a human donor in good health (CMV status not recorded). Some clones in this sample may be carry-over from other donors' samples.

This clonotype was counted at least ten times. The J gene is TRBJ2-7, the V gene TRBV7-2, with D possibly matching TRBD1 (5 bases). Looked up from germline, CDR1 is SGHTA and CDR2 is FQGNSA. The CDR3 covers 13 residues. Trimming took 4 bases from V and 7 from J, leaving 14 bases between them. Here the CDR3 reads CASSSGPSREQYV. For the CDR3, the DNA is TGTGCCAGCAGCTCAGGGCCCAGCAGGGAGCAGTACGTC.

The chain couples TRBV20-1 to TRBJ2-1, with TRBD2 matching over 11 bases. Germline V gene lookup returns CDR1 DFQATT and CDR2 SNEGSKA (reference sequence). The J segment lost 5 bases and the V segment lost 6 bases, leaving 9 bases of the junction unmatched. The length of the CDR3 is 15 residues. The CDR3 region is CSAIFLAGGHNEQFF. CDR3 nucleotides: TGCAGTGCAATCTTTCTAGCGGGGGGACACAATGAGCAGTTCTTC.

V and J are TRBV11-2 and TRBJ2-1; 10 bases align to TRBD2. Per the germline V gene, CDR1 is SGHAT and CDR2 is FQNNGV. Unmatched junction bases numbered 9, after V lost 6 bases and J lost 7 bases. There are 15 residues in the CDR3. CDR3 DNA: TGTGCCAGCAGGAATATAGCGGGGGGTAATAATGAGCAGTTCTTC. Translating gives CASRNIAGGNNEQFF.

This clonotype was seen ten or more times. The J gene is TRBJ2-2, the V gene TRBV7-6; 8 bases are a match to TRBD1. The CDR3 is made up of 15 amino acids. Per germline, CDR1 SGHVS and CDR2 FNYEAQ. V lost 4 bases, J lost 7 bases, and 8 bases stayed unmatched. DNA of the CDR3: TGTGCCAGCAGCTCACCGGGGACAGGTCACGGGGAGCTGTTTTTT. This gives the protein CASSSPGTGHGELFF.

The V and J genes are TRBV28 and TRBJ2-5, with 7 bases fitting TRBD1. CDR1 is MDHEN, CDR2 SYDVKM, per germline. CDR3 length: 17 amino acids. With V trimmed by 10 bases and J by 3 bases, 20 bases remained unmatched. The CDR3 loop is CATSHLYEGAGEETQYF. DNA for the CDR3: TGTGCCACCTCCCACCTATACGAGGGGGCCGGGGAAGAGACCCAGTACTTC.

CDR3 coding DNA: TGTGCCAGCAGCTTTCAGGGAAGGAGAACTGAAGCTTTCTTT. This codes for CASSFQGRRTEAFF. The chain joins TRBV5-5 to TRBJ1-1, with a weak D call TRBD1 (5 bases). In germline, CDR1 is SGHKS, CDR2 YYEKEE (reference sequence). This CDR3 comprises 14 residues. Trimming shortened V by 2 bases and J by 5 bases, and 13 bases separated the two germline ends.

This rearrangement joins TRBV5-4 to TRBJ2-5; D remains ambiguous. Germline values: CDR1 SGHNT, CDR2 YYREEE (reference sequence). V lost 2 bases to trimming and J lost 2 bases, with 7 bases between them. CDR3 length: 13 amino acids. CDR3 amino acids: CASSFVPQETQYF. The CDR3, as DNA: TGTGCCAGCAGCTTCGTCCCACAAGAGACCCAGTACTTC.

This clonotype showed up many times. The rearrangement links TRBV12-3 or TRBV12-4 to TRBJ1-1; D is uncertain. The CDR3 spans 14 residues. V lost 4 bases to trimming and J lost 1 base, with 10 bases between them. The CDR3 sequence: CASSSASTNTEAFF. The DNA of the CDR3 is TGTGCCAGCAGTTCGGCGTCCACGAACACTGAAGCTTTCTTT.

The chain carries TRBV27 and TRBJ2-7, with 10 positions matching TRBD1. CDR1 is MNHEY, CDR2 SMNVEV, per germline (reference sequence). This CDR3 comprises 16 residues. V dropped 3 bases and J dropped 3; count of bases not matched to a gene: 8. The CDR3 region is CASSFSVGQGIYEQYF. The CDR3, as DNA: TGTGCCAGCAGTTTTTCGGTGGGACAGGGGATCTACGAGCAGTACTTC.

V is TRBV19 and J is TRBJ2-5, with a tentative D call TRBD2 (7 bases). V dropped 8 bases and J dropped 5 bases, with 15 bases sitting between them. The CDR3 spans 13 residues. Germline V gene lookup returns CDR1 LNHDA and CDR2 SQIVND (reference sequence). For the CDR3, the DNA is TGTGCCAGTTCCCGGGGGGCCGCGGAGACCCAGTACTTC. It encodes CASSRGAAETQYF.

V and J are TRBV9 and TRBJ1-6, with D maybe TRBD1 (6 bases). From germline, CDR1 is SGDLS and CDR2 YYNGEE. V lost 1 base and J 7 bases, leaving 18 bases between the germline ends. The CDR3 is 17 amino acids. This CDR3 is CASSVNRAPTLNSPLHF. In DNA form, the CDR3 reads TGTGCCAGCAGCGTAAACAGGGCACCTACGCTCAATTCACCCCTCCACTTT.

The chain couples TRBV4-1 to TRBJ2-7, with 12 bases matching TRBD1. Per the germline V gene, CDR1 is MGHRA and CDR2 is YSYEKL. The CDR3 runs to 15 residues. V shed 0 bases and J 7 bases; nucleotides not matched to a gene: 4. The CDR3 here is CASSQEGQGAGEQYF. CDR3 in DNA: TGCGCCAGCAGCCAAGAGGGACAGGGGGCAGGAGAGCAGTACTTC.

CDR3 loop: CATTLRGGRSTGELFF. CDR3 nucleotides: TGTGCCACCACTCTCCGCGGGGGGCGAAGCACCGGGGAGCTGTTTTTT. This chain connects TRBV27 to TRBJ2-2, with 8 bases that match TRBD2. The ends lost 10 bases at V and 4 bases at J; junction bases unmatched: 14. Germline values: CDR1 MNHEY, CDR2 SMNVEV (reference sequence). The CDR3 runs 16 residues.

The V call is TRBV15, the J call TRBJ2-1, with 7 positions matching TRBD1. CDR1 is LNHNV, CDR2 YYDKDF, per germline (reference sequence). J gave up 6 bases and V 9 bases, and 8 bases lay outside the gene matches. The length of the CDR3 is 13 residues. The CDR3 sequence: CATVNRGGNEQFF. The CDR3 DNA reads as TGTGCCACTGTTAACAGGGGCGGCAATGAGCAGTTCTTC. The variable domain in full, with the rest retrieved from reference TRBV15 and TRBJ2-1, is DAMVIQNPRYQVTQFGKPVTLSCSQTLNHNVMYWYQQKSSQAPKLLFHYYDKDFNNEADTPDNFQSRRPNTSFCFLDIRSPGLGDTAMYLCATVNRGGNEQFFGPGTRLTVL.

The chain uses TRBV12-3 or TRBV12-4 and TRBJ2-3, with 12 bases aligning to TRBD2. The CDR3 is 19 amino acids. V lost 5 bases to trimming and J lost 1 base; unmatched junction nucleotides: 13. The DNA for the CDR3 is TGTGCCAGCAGTCCCCGGGGGACTAGCGGGCCGTTGGGCACAGATACGCAGTATTTT. Translation: CASSPRGTSGPLGTDTQYF.

This clonotype was counted only a few times. This chain connects TRBV10-2 to TRBJ2-1, with a weak D call TRBD2 (6 bases). Trimming took off 6 bases at V and 4 bases at J, with 16 bases between the two ends. The CDR3 is made up of 15 amino acids. Germline V gene data show CDR1 as WSHSY and CDR2 as SAAADI. CDR3: CASSPRDSAYNEQFF. The CDR3 DNA is TGCGCCAGCAGCCCCCGGGACTCCGCGTACAATGAGCAGTTCTTC.

V and J are TRBV4-1 and TRBJ1-2; weak D call: TRBD1 (5 bases). The CDR3 extends over 13 amino acids. Per germline, CDR1 MGHRA and CDR2 YSYEKL. Trimming took 0 bases from V and 14 from J, leaving 16 bases between them. The CDR3 region is CASSQEEVTVVTF. The DNA of the CDR3 is TGCGCCAGCAGCCAAGAGGAAGTGACAGTCGTAACCTTC.

Notes on this clonotype: Germline is not matched at one junction end, which may reflect a read error. The CDR3, as DNA: TGTGCCAGCAGCTTAGGTGGGCTTCGCGGCCACAATGTGCAGTTCTTC. This codes for CASSLGGLRGHNVQFF. V and J are TRBV7-4 and TRBJ2-1; no reliable D call. Germline CDR1 is SGHVT and CDR2 is SQSDAQ. The CDR3 has 16 amino acids.

This rearrangement joins TRBV15 to TRBJ2-2; 11 positions match TRBD1. The CDR3 totals 16 residues. CDR1 and CDR2 from the germline V gene are LNHNV and YYDKDF (reference sequence). V dropped 8 bases and J dropped 4; count of bases not matched to a gene: 9. The CDR3 nucleotides read TGTGCCACCCCGATGCTGGGGACAGGGGGCACCGGGGAGCTGTTTTTT. The encoded protein is CATPMLGTGGTGELFF.

In this sample, this clonotype turned up a few times. V and J are TRBV7-6 and TRBJ2-2; the D gene is possibly TRBD2 (5 bases). Trimming stripped 1 base from V and 6 bases from J, with 9 bases between. This CDR3 has 14 residues. Per germline, CDR1 SGHVS and CDR2 FNYEAQ. CDR3 DNA: TGTGCCAGCAGCTTAGTGTCCGGGGCCGGGGAGCTGTTTTTT. This encodes CASSLVSGAGELFF. Full variable domain (remainder filled in from reference TRBV7-6 and TRBJ2-2): GAGVSQSPRYKVTKRGQDVALRCDPISGHVSLYWYRQALGQGPEFLTYFNYEAQQDKSGLPNDRFSAERPEGSISTLTIQRTEQRDSAMYRCASSLVSGAGELFFGEGSRLTVL.

With respect to this clonotype: A much larger clonotype is one base distant, so this may be a read error. The chain uses TRBV7-2 and TRBJ2-5; 8 bases line up with TRBD2. The CDR3 has 15 amino acids. V lost 1 base, J lost 7 bases, and 8 bases stayed unmatched. The germline CDR1 and CDR2 sequences are SGHTA and FQGNSA. This CDR3 reads CASSLDWWLAGTQYF. The CDR3 bases are TGTGCCAGCAGCTTAGATTGGTGGCTAGCGGGGACCCAGTACTTC.

This clonotype was seen repeatedly, ten times or more. The rearrangement joins TRBV7-2 to TRBJ2-2, with 11 bases lining up with TRBD2. Germline V gene lookup returns CDR1 SGHTA and CDR2 FQGNSA. With V trimmed by 5 bases and J by 6 bases, 8 bases remained unmatched. The CDR3 covers 16 residues. In nucleotides, the CDR3 is TGTGCCAGCAGCCTACTTATAGCGGGGGGGGCCGGGGAGCTGTTTTTT. This gives the protein CASSLLIAGGAGELFF.

At least ten counts were recorded for this clonotype. The chain couples TRBV11-2 to TRBJ2-3; TRBD1 aligns across 8 bases. The length of the CDR3 is 14 residues. The ends lost 0 bases at V and 6 bases at J; junction bases unmatched: 2. CDR1 and CDR2 from the germline V gene are SGHAT and FQNNGV. CDR3 sequence (DNA): TGTGCCAGCAGCTTAGAGGACAGGGTGGATACGCAGTATTTT. Amino acid sequence: CASSLEDRVDTQYF. Full variable domain (remainder filled in from reference TRBV11-2 and TRBJ2-3): EAGVAQSPRYKIIEKRQSVAFWCNPISGHATLYWYQQILGQGPKLLIQFQNNGVVDDSQLPKDRFSAERLKGVDSTLKIQPAKLEDSAVYLCASSLEDRVDTQYFGPGTRLTVL.

The V gene is TRBV7-9, the J gene TRBJ2-7; TRBD2 aligns across 8 bases. The CDR3 is 16 amino acids. Germline V gene lookup returns CDR1 SEHNR and CDR2 FQNEAQ (reference sequence). J lost 0 bases, V lost 5 bases, and 9 bases had no gene match. CDR3 in amino acids: CASSNVAGKSSYEQYV. CDR3 in DNA: TGTGCCAGCAGCAACGTAGCGGGGAAGAGCTCCTACGAGCAGTACGTC.

This chain connects TRBV7-8 to TRBJ2-3; a possible D gene is TRBD1 (5 bases). The V end lost 2 bases, the J end lost 5 bases, and 14 bases lay between the germline ends. The germline V gene encodes CDR1 SGHVS and CDR2 FQNEAQ. The length of the CDR3 is 15 residues. This CDR3 reads CASSLLGQERDTQYF. CDR3 in DNA: TGTGCCAGCAGCTTATTAGGACAAGAAAGAGATACGCAGTATTTT.